This entry features one T cell receptor beta chain sequence. The data originate from a study of blood T cell repertoires in COVID-19. The overall study: Samples taken during acute and convalescent COVID-19 were collected in the United States, Italy and Spain.

CDR1 LGHNA and CDR2 YNFKEQ come from the germline V gene. Losses at the gene ends were 4 bases for V and 3 bases for J; bases not matched to a gene: 13. The CDR3 is made up of 17 amino acids. Sequenced by immunoSEQ multiplex PCR; TCRdb stores in-frame clones only, minus some. The table shows under 150,000 clones, with 70% to 80% occurring only once. The receptor's source is a woman between 50 and 59 years old with active or convalescent COVID-19. What was sequenced was peripheral blood. The chain recombines TRBV4-2 with TRBJ2-3, with 7 bases that match TRBD2. The CDR3 sequence: CASSPRKGGRGTDTQYF. CDR3 nucleotide sequence: TGTGCCAGCAGCCCTAGGAAGGGCGGGAGAGGAACAGATACGCAGTATTTT.